One and the same sample provided the 31 T cell receptor beta chains below, sequenced in a study of T cell repertoires in cytomegalovirus infection. Their specific antigens are unknown. TCRdb re-called the reads through MiXCR, storing one row per CDR3 protein. The data show hundreds of thousands of distinct CDR3 sequences, with around a third seen just once and 15% to 20% held by the top ten. The sequencing used cultured PBMCs, collected from culture after CMV antigen stimulation. These receptors were collected from a human donor in good health (CMV status not recorded). Some clones in this sample may be carry-over from other donors' samples.

This rearrangement joins TRBV6-2 or TRBV6-3 to TRBJ2-1; 8 nucleotides match TRBD1. CDR3 size: 13 residues. The trim removed 7 bases at V and 8 bases at J, leaving 7 bases unmatched. Per the germline V gene, CDR1 is MNHEY and CDR2 is SVGEGT. The CDR3 here is CASKGWTGYEQFF. The CDR3 coding sequence is TGTGCCAGCAAAGGATGGACAGGGTATGAGCAGTTCTTC.

In this sample, this clonotype turned up a few times. The chain joins TRBV7-9 to TRBJ1-3; 9 nucleotides line up with TRBD1. V lost 1 base to trimming and J lost 1 base; unmatched junction nucleotides: 2. Germline CDR1 SEHNR, CDR2 FQNEAQ (reference sequence). This CDR3 comprises 16 residues. The DNA of the CDR3 is TGTGCCAGCAGCTTAGAGGGACAGGGTTCTGGAAACACCATATATTTT. Its translation: CASSLEGQGSGNTIYF.

The chain employs TRBV19 and TRBJ1-5; D is possibly TRBD1 (6 bases). With 7 bases removed from V and 3 bases from J, the gap between germline ends came to 13 bases. Germline values: CDR1 LNHDA, CDR2 SQIVND (reference sequence). The CDR3 has 14 residues. The CDR3 reads CASKAGVDNQPQHF. The CDR3 nucleotides are TGTGCCAGTAAGGCAGGGGTAGACAATCAGCCCCAGCATTTT.

V is TRBV6-2 or TRBV6-3 and J is TRBJ2-6; no reliable D call. The CDR3 is made up of 14 amino acids. V was clipped by 6 bases and J by 0 bases, with 6 bases between them. Germline CDR1 reads MNHEY; CDR2 reads SVGEGT. CDR3 sequence: CASRRSSGANVLTF. DNA of the CDR3: TGTGCCAGCAGACGCAGCTCTGGGGCCAACGTCCTGACTTTC.

The chain couples TRBV27 to TRBJ2-1; TRBD1 aligns across 8 bases. Germline V gene data show CDR1 as MNHEY and CDR2 as SMNVEV (reference sequence). The CDR3 spans 15 residues. V dropped 6 bases and J dropped 4; count of bases not matched to a gene: 8. CDR3 residues: CASRLTGGGYNEQFF. The DNA of the CDR3 is TGTGCCAGCAGACTTACAGGGGGTGGGTACAATGAGCAGTTCTTC.

A few counts support this clonotype. The V gene is TRBV28, the J gene TRBJ1-2; D remains unclear. V lost 1 base and J 0 bases, leaving 6 bases between the germline ends. Germline V CDR1 and CDR2: MDHEN, SYDVKM. The CDR3 runs 14 residues. CDR3 region: CASSLLGTNYGYTF. As DNA, the CDR3 is TGTGCCAGCAGTTTATTAGGGACTAACTATGGCTACACCTTC.

This clonotype was recorded a few times. This chain links TRBV5-1 with TRBJ2-7; the match to TRBD1 covers 8 bases. J gave up 2 bases and V 4 bases, and 5 bases lay outside the gene matches. This CDR3 contains 14 residues. Germline V lookup: CDR1 SGHRS, CDR2 YFSETQ. CDR3 nucleotides: TGCGCCAGCAGCCCGACAGGGGATCCCTACGAGCAGTACTTC. Its translation: CASSPTGDPYEQYF.

This clonotype was seen ten or more times. The J gene is TRBJ1-1, the V gene TRBV7-2; 10 bases agree with TRBD1. The V gene's germline CDR1 is SGHTA and CDR2 FQGNSA. CDR3 length equals 12 residues. Trimming cost V 5 bases and J 10 bases; bases outside gene matches: 4. CDR3 in DNA: TGTGCCAGCAGCCGACAGGGGGCGCGAGCTTTCTTT. Translation gives CASSRQGARAFF.

The chain recombines TRBV25-1 with TRBJ2-5, with D tentatively TRBD1 (6 bases). This CDR3 has 15 residues. Trimming left V 6 bases short and J 3 bases short, with 17 bases between. Germline V gives CDR1 MGHDK, CDR2 SYGVNS. This chain's CDR3 is CASSHNRAPKETQYF. The CDR3 bases are TGTGCCAGCAGCCATAACAGGGCCCCTAAAGAGACCCAGTACTTC.

The chain joins TRBV6-5 to TRBJ1-2; the D gene is possibly TRBD1 (5 bases). V lost 10 bases and J lost 7, with 10 bases in between. Germline V gene lookup returns CDR1 MNHEY and CDR2 SVGAGI. The CDR3 covers 10 residues. In DNA form, the CDR3 reads TGTGCCACAGGGAGGGGTGGCTACACCTTC. Translation gives CATGRGGYTF.

This chain joins TRBV7-9 and TRBJ2-1; TRBD2 matches 11 bases. The CDR3 runs 19 residues. V was pared by 3 bases and J by 0 bases, with 10 bases of the junction left unmatched. Germline V CDR1 and CDR2: SEHNR, FQNEAQ (reference sequence). The CDR3: CASSFTGTSGLFSYNEQFF. CDR3 DNA sequence: TGTGCCAGCAGCTTTACCGGGACTAGCGGCCTCTTCTCCTACAATGAGCAGTTCTTC. The variable domain in full, with the rest retrieved from reference TRBV7-9 and TRBJ2-1, is DTGVSQNPRHKITKRGQNVTFRCDPISEHNRLYWYRQTLGQGPEFLTYFQNEAQLEKSRLLSDRFSAERPKGSFSTLEIQRTEQGDSAMYLCASSFTGTSGLFSYNEQFFGPGTRLTVL.

A few counts support this clonotype. The chain has TRBV6-5 and TRBJ2-7; TRBD1 might be the D (5 bases). This CDR3 is 14 amino acids long. Trimming took off 5 bases at V and 6 bases at J, with 17 bases between the two ends. Germline V gene sequence: CDR1 MNHEY, CDR2 SVGAGI. The CDR3 coding sequence is TGTGCCAGCAGTAGGGGAATATGGGGCGGCGAGCAGTACTTC. This sequence encodes CASSRGIWGGEQYF.

V gene TRBV27 combines with J gene TRBJ2-1, with 8 bases matching TRBD2. J gave up 6 bases and V 5 bases, and 3 bases lay outside the gene matches. The CDR3 has 13 residues. Germline V CDR1 and CDR2: MNHEY, SMNVEV (reference sequence). CDR3 in amino acids: CASSLTSVNEQFF. The CDR3, as DNA: TGTGCCAGCAGTCTGACTAGCGTCAATGAGCAGTTCTTC.

The chain joins TRBV5-6 to TRBJ1-6; D not certain. Trimming stripped 4 bases from V and 8 bases from J, with 16 bases between. Germline-derived CDR1 and CDR2 are SGHDT and YYEEEE. The CDR3 contains 15 residues. In DNA, the CDR3 is TGTGCCAGCAGCGCGGGTTATAGAACCGATTCACCCCTCCACTTT. Amino acids: CASSAGYRTDSPLHF.

The CDR3 here is CASSSIYGNPASYGYTF. CDR3 DNA sequence: TGTGCCAGCAGCTCCATATACGGGAACCCCGCGTCCTATGGCTACACCTTC. The chain combines TRBV11-2 with TRBJ1-2, with D unresolved. V lost 4 bases and J 4 bases, leaving 22 bases between the germline ends. Germline-derived CDR1 and CDR2 are SGHAT and FQNNGV. The CDR3 has 17 amino acids.

The V call is TRBV6-6, the J call TRBJ2-3; 8 bases match TRBD2. V shed 7 bases, J shed 1 base, and the junction held 7 bases outside the gene matches. Germline CDR1 MNHNY, CDR2 SVGAGI (reference sequence). The CDR3 is 15 amino acids. The CDR3 spells CASMNGRGGTDTQYF. In DNA form, the CDR3 reads TGTGCCAGCATGAACGGGAGGGGGGGCACAGATACGCAGTATTTT.

In this sample, this clonotype turned up a few times. This chain links TRBV7-2 with TRBJ2-2; TRBD2 matches 8 bases. The V segment lost 0 bases and the J segment 8 bases; nucleotides outside the gene matches: 2. Germline loops: CDR1 SGHTA, CDR2 FQGNSA. The CDR3 contains 14 residues. CDR3 loop: CASSLAAGEGELFF. CDR3 nucleotide sequence: TGTGCCAGCAGCTTAGCAGCGGGGGAGGGGGAGCTGTTTTTT.

The chain uses TRBV7-2 and TRBJ1-2; tentative D call: TRBD1 (5 bases). The V and J ends lost 1 base and 2 bases respectively, with 14 bases between them. The CDR3 runs 16 residues. The germline V gene encodes CDR1 SGHTA and CDR2 FQGNSA. CDR3 residues: CASSLVFWDGNYGYTF. CDR3 bases: TGTGCCAGCAGCTTAGTGTTTTGGGACGGGAACTATGGCTACACCTTC.

This clonotype was seen at least ten times. The chain recombines TRBV7-2 with TRBJ2-6; no clear D gene. Germline V gene data show CDR1 as SGHTA and CDR2 as FQGNSA. V was shortened by 5 bases and J by 1 base, with 6 bases between the two germline ends. The CDR3 loop spans 14 amino acids. This CDR3 reads CASSPFSGANVLTF. The CDR3 coding sequence is TGTGCCAGCAGCCCCTTTTCTGGGGCCAACGTCCTGACTTTC.

This chain connects TRBV20-1 to TRBJ2-1, with 7 bases lining up with TRBD1. The length of the CDR3 is 14 residues. CDR1 is DFQATT and CDR2 is SNEGSKA in the germline V gene (reference sequence). The J segment lost 5 bases and the V segment lost 1 base, leaving 5 bases of the junction unmatched. The CDR3 nucleotides are TGCAGTGCTAGAGCCATGGGACAGAACAATGAGCAGTTCTTC. It codes for CSARAMGQNNEQFF.

The chain is built from TRBV18 and TRBJ1-1, with 7 bases aligning to TRBD1. CDR1 and CDR2 from the germline V gene are KGHSH and LQKENI. Germline trimming cut 1 base from V and 7 bases from J; bases unmatched to any gene: 3. This CDR3 is built from 13 residues. This chain's CDR3 is CASSPRRGREAFF. DNA for the CDR3: TGTGCCAGCTCACCACGAAGGGGGCGTGAAGCTTTCTTT. Filled out from reference TRBV18 and TRBJ1-1, the complete variable domain reads NAGVMQNPRHLVRRRGQEARLRCSPMKGHSHVYWYRQLPEEGLKFMVYLQKENIIDESGMPKERFSAEFPKEGPSILRIQQVVRGDSAAYFCASSPRRGREAFFGQGTRLTVV.

The V call is TRBV4-1, the J call TRBJ2-5; TRBD2 might be the D (6 bases). This CDR3 comprises 12 residues. V gave up 5 bases and J gave up 13 bases, with 17 bases separating them. Germline assignment: CDR1 MGHRA and CDR2 YSYEKL. This CDR3 reads CASSDSGSSLYF. The DNA for the CDR3 is TGCGCCAGCAGCGACTCCGGGAGCTCGCTGTACTTC.

This clonotype was counted between two and nine times. The chain carries TRBV4-3 and TRBJ2-6; possible D gene TRBD2, 6 bases. This CDR3 contains 17 residues. V shed 1 base and J shed 2 bases, with 12 bases lying between them. CDR1 and CDR2 from the germline V gene are LGHNA and YSLEER. The CDR3 region is CASSQAEGLTGANVLTF. CDR3 sequence (DNA): TGCGCCAGCAGCCAAGCGGAGGGGCTTACTGGGGCCAACGTCCTGACTTTC.

The chain uses TRBV20-1 and TRBJ2-2; D is unclear. CDR1 DFQATT and CDR2 SNEGSKA come from the germline V gene (reference sequence). Trimming removed 4 bases at V and 4 bases at J, with 16 bases between. This CDR3 comprises 15 residues. The CDR3 protein is CSATTRVGATGELFF. The CDR3 DNA follows: TGCAGTGCTACAACAAGGGTCGGCGCCACCGGGGAGCTGTTTTTT.

V gene TRBV5-6 combines with J gene TRBJ2-1, with D perhaps TRBD1 or TRBD2 (5 bases each). The CDR3 runs to 17 residues. The V end was cut by 0 bases, the J end by 0 bases, with 13 bases between. CDR1 is SGHDT and CDR2 is YYEEEE in the germline V gene. The CDR3 protein is CASSLALGRASYNEQFF. Written as DNA, the CDR3 is TGTGCCAGCAGCTTGGCCCTGGGACGGGCCTCCTACAATGAGCAGTTCTTC.

This clonotype was counted ten times or more. V is TRBV7-2 and J is TRBJ2-7, with 9 positions matching TRBD2. The CDR3 runs 14 residues. V lost 4 bases and J lost 8; bases outside the gene matches: 9. Germline CDR1 and CDR2: SGHTA and FQGNSA. CDR3 sequence: CASSSSSGDPQQYF. The CDR3 nucleotides are TGTGCCAGCAGCTCGTCTAGCGGGGATCCCCAGCAGTACTTC.

In this sample, this clonotype turned up many times. The V gene is TRBV7-9, the J gene TRBJ1-2; 10 bases line up with TRBD1. CDR1 is SEHNR and CDR2 is FQNEAQ in the germline V gene (reference sequence). After removal of 7 bases from V and 8 bases from J, the junction contained 10 bases not matched to a gene. This CDR3 spans 14 amino acids. The CDR3 DNA sequence: TGTGCCAGCACTCGGTGGGACAGGGGAGTCGGCTACACCTTC. This translates into CASTRWDRGVGYTF.

This chain connects TRBV5-1 to TRBJ2-7, with D unresolved. Trimming took off 4 bases at V and 0 bases at J, with 14 bases between the two ends. The CDR3 totals 15 residues. Germline-derived CDR1 and CDR2 are SGHRS and YFSETQ. This CDR3 is CASSTGRILSYEQYF. In DNA form, the CDR3 reads TGCGCCAGCAGCACTGGACGAATCCTCTCCTACGAGCAGTACTTC.

V and J are TRBV7-6 and TRBJ2-1; 9 bases match TRBD2. The CDR3 totals 17 residues. V gave up 1 base and J gave up 5 bases; unmatched junction bases: 9. From germline, CDR1 is SGHVS and CDR2 FNYEAQ. The CDR3 DNA reads as TGTGCCAGCAGCTTAGGGTTAGCGGGAGCGCGCGACAATGAGCAGTTCTTC. Translating it yields CASSLGLAGARDNEQFF.

J is TRBJ2-2 and V is TRBV7-2; 10 bases are shared with TRBD2. Germline V gene sequence: CDR1 SGHTA, CDR2 FQGNSA. Unmatched junction bases numbered 8, after V lost 6 bases and J lost 7 bases. The CDR3 runs to 15 residues. The CDR3 DNA follows: TGTGCCAGCAGTAAATTAGCGGGAGGCGACGGGGAGCTGTTTTTT. Translation gives CASSKLAGGDGELFF.

This clonotype occurred a few times. The chain employs TRBV4-2 and TRBJ1-2; tentatively, D is TRBD1 (6 bases). Germline loops: CDR1 LGHNA, CDR2 YNFKEQ. This CDR3 is 19 amino acids long. Trimming pared 1 base from V and 0 bases from J, leaving 21 bases between. The CDR3 loop is CASSQGGGQQTKANYGYTF. Written as DNA, the CDR3 is TGTGCCAGCAGCCAAGGTGGCGGACAGCAAACAAAAGCTAACTATGGCTACACCTTC.